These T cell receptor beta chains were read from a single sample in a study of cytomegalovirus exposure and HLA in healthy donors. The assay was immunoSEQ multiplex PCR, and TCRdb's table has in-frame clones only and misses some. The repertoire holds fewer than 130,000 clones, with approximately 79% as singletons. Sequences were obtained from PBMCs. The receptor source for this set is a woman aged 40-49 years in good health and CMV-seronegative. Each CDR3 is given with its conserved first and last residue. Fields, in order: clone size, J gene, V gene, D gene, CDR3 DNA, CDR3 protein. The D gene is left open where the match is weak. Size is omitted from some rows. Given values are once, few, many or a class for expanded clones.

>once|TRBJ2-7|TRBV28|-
TGTGCCAGCAGTTTATTCGCCCGAGGCGTGGGGGCCTCGTCCTACGAGCAGTACTTC
CASSLFARGVGASSYEQYF
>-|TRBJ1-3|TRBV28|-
TGTGCCAGCCGAGGACAGAGACGAAACACCATATATTTT
CASRGQRRNTIYF
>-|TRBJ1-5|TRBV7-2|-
TGTGCCAGCAGCTTAGGGACTTATAGCAATCGGCCCCAGCATTTT
CASSLGTYSNRPQHF
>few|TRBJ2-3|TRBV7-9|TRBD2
TGTTCCAGCAGCTTAAGGCGGGGGAGCACAGATACGCAGTATTTT
CSSSLRRGSTDTQYF
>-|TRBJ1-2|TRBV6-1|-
TGTGCCAGCAGTGAACTACCGAGGGATGGCTACACCTTC
CASSELPRDGYTF
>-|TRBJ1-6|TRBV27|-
TGTGCCAGCACCTCAGGGTATAATTCACCCCTCCACTTT
CASTSGYNSPLHF
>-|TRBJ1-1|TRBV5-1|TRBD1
TGCGCCAGCAGCTTTCTGGACAGGAAGAACACTGAAGCTTTCTTT
CASSFLDRKNTEAFF
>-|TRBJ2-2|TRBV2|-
TGTGCCAGCAGACTCAGGGAGAACACCGGGGAGCTGTTTTTT
CASRLRENTGELFF
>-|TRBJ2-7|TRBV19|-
TGTGCCAGTAGAGGAAGGAGTGACAGGACGGGCTACGAGCAGTACTTC
CASRGRSDRTGYEQYF
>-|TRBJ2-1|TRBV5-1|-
TGCGCCAGCAGCCCAACCGGGGGGCGCAATGAGCAGTTCTTC
CASSPTGGRNEQFF
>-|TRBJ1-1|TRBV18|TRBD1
TGTGCCAGTATACAGGGACAGGGGATTGAAGCTTTCTTT
CASIQGQGIEAFF
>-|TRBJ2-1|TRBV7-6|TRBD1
TGTGCCAGCAGCTTCGACAGGGAATCTGAGCAGTTCTTC
CASSFDRESEQFF
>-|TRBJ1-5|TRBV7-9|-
TGTGCCAGCAGCCTAGATTTAGCCGGTCAGCCCCAGCATTTT
CASSLDLAGQPQHF
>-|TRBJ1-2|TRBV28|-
TGTGCCAGCAGAGGTGGTCAGGGAAGAGACACCTTC
CASRGGQGRDTF
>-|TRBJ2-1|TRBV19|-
TGTGCCAGTAGTATAGTCCGGTACAATGAGCAGTTCTTC
CASSIVRYNEQFF
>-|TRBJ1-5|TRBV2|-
TGTGCCAGCAACATCGGGGGACGAGGGCAGCCCCAGCATTTT
CASNIGGRGQPQHF
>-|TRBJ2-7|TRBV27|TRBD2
TGTGCCAGCAGTTTATCGATGGCGGGAGGGTGGACCTACGAGCAGTACTTC
CASSLSMAGGWTYEQYF
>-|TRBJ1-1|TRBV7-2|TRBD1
TGTGCCAGCAGCTCTAGCGGGACAGGCGGAAAAGCCTTCTTT
CASSSSGTGGKAFF
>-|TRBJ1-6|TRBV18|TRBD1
TGTGCCAGCCCCCCGGACAGGGATTCACCCCTCCACTTT
CASPPDRDSPLHF
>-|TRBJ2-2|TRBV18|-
TGTGCCAGCTCACCAATCCATGGTACAGACACCGGGGAGCTGTTTTTT
CASSPIHGTDTGELFF
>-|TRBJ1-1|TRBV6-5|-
TGTGCCAGCACCCAGACAGGCGGAAGAGAAGCTTTCTTT
CASTQTGGREAFF
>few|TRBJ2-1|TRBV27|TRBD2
TGTGCCAGCAGTTTGAGTCTAGCGGGGTACAATGAGCAGTTCTTC
CASSLSLAGYNEQFF
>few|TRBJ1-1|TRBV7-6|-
TGTGCCAGCAGCAGGACAATAAACACTGAAGCTTTCTTT
CASSRTINTEAFF
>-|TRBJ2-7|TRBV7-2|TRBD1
TGTGCCAGCAGCTTCAGCGAGGGGGCCGGCGAGCAGTACTTC
CASSFSEGAGEQYF
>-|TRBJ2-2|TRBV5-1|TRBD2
TGCGCCAGCAGCCCCCGGGGTAGCGGGAGAACTGACACCGGGGAGCTGTTTTTT
CASSPRGSGRTDTGELFF
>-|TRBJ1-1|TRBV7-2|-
TGTGCCAGCAGCCCAGGTCTCGGACGGGCAGGGAAAAACACTGAAGCTTTCTTT
CASSPGLGRAGKNTEAFF
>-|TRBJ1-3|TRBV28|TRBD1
TGTGCCAGCAGTCCACCATTGGGACAGGGAGTCGGAAACACCATATATTTT
CASSPPLGQGVGNTIYF
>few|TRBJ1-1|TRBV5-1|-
TGCGCCACCAGCGTAGGGGATTTCGGTAGGACTGAAGCTTTCTTT
CATSVGDFGRTEAFF